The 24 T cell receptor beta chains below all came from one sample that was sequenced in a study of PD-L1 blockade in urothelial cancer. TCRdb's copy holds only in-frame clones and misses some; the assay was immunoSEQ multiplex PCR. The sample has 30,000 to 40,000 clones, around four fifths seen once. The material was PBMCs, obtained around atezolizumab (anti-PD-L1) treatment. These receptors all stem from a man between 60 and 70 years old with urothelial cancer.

The CDR3 region is CASSSGPEQFF. In DNA, the CDR3 is TGTGCCAGCAGCTCCGGTCCTGAGCAGTTCTTC. The chain combines TRBV27 with TRBJ2-1, with no clear D. This CDR3 contains 11 residues. CDR1 is MNHEY and CDR2 is SMNVEV in the germline V gene (reference sequence). V was shortened by 6 bases and J by 9 bases, with 9 bases between the two germline ends.

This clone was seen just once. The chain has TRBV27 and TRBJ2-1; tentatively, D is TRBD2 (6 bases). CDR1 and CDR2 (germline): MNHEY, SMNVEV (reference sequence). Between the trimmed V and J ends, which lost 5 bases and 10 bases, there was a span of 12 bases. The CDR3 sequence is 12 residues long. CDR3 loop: CASSVRGFEQFF. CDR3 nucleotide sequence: TGTGCCAGCAGTGTACGGGGGTTCGAGCAGTTCTTC.

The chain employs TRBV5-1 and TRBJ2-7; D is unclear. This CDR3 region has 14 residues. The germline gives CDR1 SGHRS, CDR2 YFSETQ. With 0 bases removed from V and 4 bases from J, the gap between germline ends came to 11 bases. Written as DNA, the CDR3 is TGCGCCAGCAGCTTGGGTCGGTCTGAGTACGAGCAGTACTTC. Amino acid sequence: CASSLGRSEYEQYF.

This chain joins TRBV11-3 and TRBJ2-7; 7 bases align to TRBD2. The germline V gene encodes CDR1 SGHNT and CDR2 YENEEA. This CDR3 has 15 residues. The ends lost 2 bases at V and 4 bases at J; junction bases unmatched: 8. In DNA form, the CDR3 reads TGTGCCAGCAGCTTAAGGGGAGGGTTCTGGTACGAGCAGTACTTC. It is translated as CASSLRGGFWYEQYF.

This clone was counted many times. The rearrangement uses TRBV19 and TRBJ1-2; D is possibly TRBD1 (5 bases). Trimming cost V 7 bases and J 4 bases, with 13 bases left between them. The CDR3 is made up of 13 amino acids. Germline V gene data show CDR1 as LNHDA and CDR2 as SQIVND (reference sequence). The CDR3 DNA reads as TGTGCCAGTAACGACAGAGAATCCTATGGCTACACCTTC. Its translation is CASNDRESYGYTF.

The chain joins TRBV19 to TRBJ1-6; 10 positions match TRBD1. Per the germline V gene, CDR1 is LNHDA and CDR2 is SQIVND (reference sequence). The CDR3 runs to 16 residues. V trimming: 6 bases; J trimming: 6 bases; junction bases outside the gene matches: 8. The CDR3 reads CASRGQGSAVNSPLHF. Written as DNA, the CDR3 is TGTGCCAGTAGGGGACAGGGGTCGGCCGTTAATTCACCCCTCCACTTT.

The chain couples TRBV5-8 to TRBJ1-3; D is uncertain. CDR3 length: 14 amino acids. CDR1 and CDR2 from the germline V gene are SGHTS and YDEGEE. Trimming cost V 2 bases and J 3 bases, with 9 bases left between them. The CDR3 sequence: CASSFRRDGNTIYF. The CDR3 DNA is TGTGCCAGCAGCTTCCGCCGGGATGGAAACACCATATATTTT.

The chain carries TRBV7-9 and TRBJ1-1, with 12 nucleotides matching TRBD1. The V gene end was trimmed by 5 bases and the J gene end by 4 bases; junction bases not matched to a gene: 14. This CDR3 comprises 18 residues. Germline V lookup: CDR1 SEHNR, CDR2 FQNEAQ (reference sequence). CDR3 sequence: CASSPRESGQGAGTEAFF. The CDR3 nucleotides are TGTGCCAGCAGCCCCCGGGAGTCGGGACAGGGGGCGGGCACTGAAGCTTTCTTT. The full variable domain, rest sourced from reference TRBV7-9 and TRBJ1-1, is DTGVSQNPRHKITKRGQNVTFRCDPISEHNRLYWYRQTLGQGPEFLTYFQNEAQLEKSRLLSDRFSAERPKGSFSTLEIQRTEQGDSAMYLCASSPRESGQGAGTEAFFGQGTRLTVV.

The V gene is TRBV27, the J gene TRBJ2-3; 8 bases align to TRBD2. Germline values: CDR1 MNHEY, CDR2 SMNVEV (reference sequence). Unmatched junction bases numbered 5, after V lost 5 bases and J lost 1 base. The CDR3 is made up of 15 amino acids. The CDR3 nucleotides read TGTGCCAGCAGTACCTCACTAGCGGGCACAGATACGCAGTATTTT. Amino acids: CASSTSLAGTDTQYF.

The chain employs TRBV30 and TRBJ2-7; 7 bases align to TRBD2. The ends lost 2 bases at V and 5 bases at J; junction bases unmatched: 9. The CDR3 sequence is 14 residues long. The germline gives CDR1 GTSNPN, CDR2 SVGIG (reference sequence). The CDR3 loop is CAWSQASGTHEQYF. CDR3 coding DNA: TGTGCCTGGAGTCAGGCTAGCGGTACCCACGAGCAGTACTTC.

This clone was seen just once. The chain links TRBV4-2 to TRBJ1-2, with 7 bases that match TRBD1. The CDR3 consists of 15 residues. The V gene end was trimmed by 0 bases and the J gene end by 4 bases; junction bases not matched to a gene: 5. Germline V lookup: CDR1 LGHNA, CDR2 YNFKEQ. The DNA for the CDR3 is TGTGCCAGCAGCCAAGATCGAGCAGGGGGCTATGGCTACACCTTC. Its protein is CASSQDRAGGYGYTF.

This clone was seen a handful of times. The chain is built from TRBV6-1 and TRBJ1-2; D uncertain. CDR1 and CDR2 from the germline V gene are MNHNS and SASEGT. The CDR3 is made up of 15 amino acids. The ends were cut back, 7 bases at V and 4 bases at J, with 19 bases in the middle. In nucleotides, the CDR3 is TGTGCCAGCACCTCTCGCCACGCCGGTGGCTATGGCTACACCTTC. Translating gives CASTSRHAGGYGYTF.

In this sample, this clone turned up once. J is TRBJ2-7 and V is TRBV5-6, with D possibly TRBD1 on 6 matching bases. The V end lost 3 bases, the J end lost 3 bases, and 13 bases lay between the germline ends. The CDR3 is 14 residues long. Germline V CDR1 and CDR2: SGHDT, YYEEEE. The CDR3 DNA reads TGTGCCAGCAGCTCGACAGGAAAACACTACGAGCAGTACTTC. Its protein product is CASSSTGKHYEQYF.

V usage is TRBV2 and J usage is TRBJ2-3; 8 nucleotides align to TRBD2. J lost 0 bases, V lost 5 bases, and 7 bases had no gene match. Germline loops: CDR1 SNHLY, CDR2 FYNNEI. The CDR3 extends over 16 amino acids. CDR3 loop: CASSYIAGKSTDTQYF. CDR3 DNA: TGTGCCAGCAGTTACATAGCGGGGAAGAGCACAGATACGCAGTATTTT. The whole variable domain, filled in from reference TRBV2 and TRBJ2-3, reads EPEVTQTPSHQVTQMGQEVILRCVPISNHLYFYWYRQILGQKVEFLVSFYNNEISEKSEIFDDQFSVERPDGSNFTLKIRSTKLEDSAMYFCASSYIAGKSTDTQYFGPGTRLTVL.

DNA of the CDR3: TGTGCCAGCAGCCATGTGGGGGGGAACTATGGCTACACCTTC. This gives the protein CASSHVGGNYGYTF. The chain joins TRBV9 to TRBJ1-2; D possibly corresponds to TRBD1 (5 bases). The length of the CDR3 is 14 residues. Germline V gives CDR1 SGDLS, CDR2 YYNGEE. Trimming cost V 4 bases and J 2 bases, with 12 bases left between them.

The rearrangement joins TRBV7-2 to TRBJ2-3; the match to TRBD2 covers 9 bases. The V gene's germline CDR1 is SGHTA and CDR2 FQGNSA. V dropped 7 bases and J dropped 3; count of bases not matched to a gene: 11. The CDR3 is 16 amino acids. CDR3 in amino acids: CASTTARLAGTDTQYF. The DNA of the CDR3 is TGTGCCAGCACCACAGCGAGGCTAGCGGGGACAGATACGCAGTATTTT.

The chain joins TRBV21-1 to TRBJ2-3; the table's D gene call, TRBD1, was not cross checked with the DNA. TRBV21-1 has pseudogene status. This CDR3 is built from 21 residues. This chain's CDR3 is CASSKVANNNRDNGRTDTQYF. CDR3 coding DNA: TGTGCCAGCAGCAAAGTGGCCAATAATAACCGGGACAACGGCAGAACAGATACGCAGTATTTT.

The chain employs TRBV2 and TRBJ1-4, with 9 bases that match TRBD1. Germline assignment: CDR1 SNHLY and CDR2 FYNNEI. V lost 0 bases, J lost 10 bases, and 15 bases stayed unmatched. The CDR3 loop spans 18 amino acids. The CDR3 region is CASSEAGDRVIRGVKLFF. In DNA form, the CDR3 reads TGTGCCAGCAGTGAAGCGGGGGACAGGGTAATAAGAGGAGTAAAACTGTTTTTT. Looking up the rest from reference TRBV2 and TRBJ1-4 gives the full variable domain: EPEVTQTPSHQVTQMGQEVILRCVPISNHLYFYWYRQILGQKVEFLVSFYNNEISEKSEIFDDQFSVERPDGSNFTLKIRSTKLEDSAMYFCASSEAGDRVIRGVKLFFGSGTQLSVL.

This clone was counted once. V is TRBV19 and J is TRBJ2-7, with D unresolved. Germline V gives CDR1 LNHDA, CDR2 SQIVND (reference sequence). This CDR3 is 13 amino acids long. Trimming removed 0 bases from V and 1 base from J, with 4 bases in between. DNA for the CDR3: TGTGCCAGTAGTATAGACAGGTCCTACGAGCAGTACTTC. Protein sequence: CASSIDRSYEQYF.

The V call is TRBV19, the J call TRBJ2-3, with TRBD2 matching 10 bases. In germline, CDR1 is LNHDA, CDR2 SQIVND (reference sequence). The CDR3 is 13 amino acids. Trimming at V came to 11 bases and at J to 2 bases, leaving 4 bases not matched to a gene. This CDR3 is CAVSGGATDTQYF. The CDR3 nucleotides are TGTGCCGTAAGCGGGGGGGCCACAGATACGCAGTATTTT.

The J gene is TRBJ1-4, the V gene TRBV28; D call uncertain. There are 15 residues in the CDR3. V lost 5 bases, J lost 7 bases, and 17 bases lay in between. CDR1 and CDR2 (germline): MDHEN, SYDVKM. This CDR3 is CASSDPGSRGEKLFF. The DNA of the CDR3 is TGTGCCAGCAGTGATCCCGGGTCCCGGGGTGAAAAACTGTTTTTT.

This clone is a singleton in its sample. DNA for the CDR3: TGCGCCAGCAGCTTAGTCAGCGCTTCCTACGAGCAGTACTTC. Encoded protein: CASSLVSASYEQYF. This sequence joins TRBV5-1 and TRBJ2-7; D is unclear. The V gene's germline CDR1 is SGHRS and CDR2 YFSETQ. CDR3 size: 14 residues. The V end was cut by 2 bases, the J end by 1 base, with 10 bases between. Together with reference TRBV5-1 and TRBJ2-7, the CDR3 gives the full variable domain: KAGVTQTPRYLIKTRGQQVTLSCSPISGHRSVSWYQQTPGQGLQFLFEYFSETQRNKGNFPGRFSGRQFSNSRSEMNVSTLELGDSALYLCASSLVSASYEQYFGPGTRLTVT.

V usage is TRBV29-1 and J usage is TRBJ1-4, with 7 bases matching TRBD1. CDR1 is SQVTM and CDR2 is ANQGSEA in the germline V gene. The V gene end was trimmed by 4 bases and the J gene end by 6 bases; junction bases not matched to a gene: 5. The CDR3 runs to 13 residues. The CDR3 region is CSVGQGKHEKLFF. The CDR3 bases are TGCAGCGTTGGACAGGGAAAGCATGAAAAACTGTTTTTT.

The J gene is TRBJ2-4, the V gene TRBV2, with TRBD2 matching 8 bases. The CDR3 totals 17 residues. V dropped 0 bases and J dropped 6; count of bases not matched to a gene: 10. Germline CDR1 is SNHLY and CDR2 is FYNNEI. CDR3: CASSEAITLAGGNIQYF. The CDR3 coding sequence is TGTGCCAGCAGTGAAGCGATTACCCTTGCGGGAGGAAACATTCAGTACTTC.